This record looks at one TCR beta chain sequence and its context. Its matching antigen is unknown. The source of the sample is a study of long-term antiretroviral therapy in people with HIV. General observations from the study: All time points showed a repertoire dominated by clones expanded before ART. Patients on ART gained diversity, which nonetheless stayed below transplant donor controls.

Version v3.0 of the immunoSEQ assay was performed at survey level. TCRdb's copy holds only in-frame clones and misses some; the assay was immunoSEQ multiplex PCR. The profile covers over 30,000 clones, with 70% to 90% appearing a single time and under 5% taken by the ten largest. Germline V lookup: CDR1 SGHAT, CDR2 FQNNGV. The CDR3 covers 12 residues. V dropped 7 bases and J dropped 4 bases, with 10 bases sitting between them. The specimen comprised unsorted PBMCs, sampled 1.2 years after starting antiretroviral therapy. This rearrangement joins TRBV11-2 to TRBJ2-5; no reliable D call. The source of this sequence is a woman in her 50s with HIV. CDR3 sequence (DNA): TGTGCCAGCACGTTCAGTGGAGAGACCCAGTACTTC. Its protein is CASTFSGETQYF.